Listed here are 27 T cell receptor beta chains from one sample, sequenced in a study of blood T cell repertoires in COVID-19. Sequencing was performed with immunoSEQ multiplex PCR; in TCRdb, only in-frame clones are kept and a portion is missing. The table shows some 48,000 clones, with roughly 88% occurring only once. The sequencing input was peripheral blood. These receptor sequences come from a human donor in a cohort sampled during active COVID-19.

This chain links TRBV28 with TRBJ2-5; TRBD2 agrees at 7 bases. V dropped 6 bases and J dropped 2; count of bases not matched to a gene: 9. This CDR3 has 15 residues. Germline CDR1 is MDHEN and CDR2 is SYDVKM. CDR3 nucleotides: TGTGCCAGCAGGGGTGCTTCTAGCGGTCAAGAGACCCAGTACTTC. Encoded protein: CASRGASSGQETQYF.

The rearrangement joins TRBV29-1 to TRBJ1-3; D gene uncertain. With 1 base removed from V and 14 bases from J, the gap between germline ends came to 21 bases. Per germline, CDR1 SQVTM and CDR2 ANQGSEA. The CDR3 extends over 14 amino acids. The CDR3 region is CSVEGGGRTPALYF. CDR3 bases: TGCAGCGTTGAAGGTGGTGGCCGCACCCCCGCTTTATATTTT.

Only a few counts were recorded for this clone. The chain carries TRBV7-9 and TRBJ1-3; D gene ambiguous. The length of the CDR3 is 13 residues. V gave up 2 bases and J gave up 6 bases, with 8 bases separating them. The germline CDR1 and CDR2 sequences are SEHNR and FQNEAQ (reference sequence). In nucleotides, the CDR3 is TGTGCCAGCAGCTTAACAGCCTTAAACACCATATATTTT. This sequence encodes CASSLTALNTIYF.

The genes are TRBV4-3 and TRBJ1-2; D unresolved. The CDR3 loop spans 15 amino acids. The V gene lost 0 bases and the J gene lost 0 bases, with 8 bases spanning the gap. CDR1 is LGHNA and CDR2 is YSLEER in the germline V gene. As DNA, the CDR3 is TGCGCCAGCAGCCAAGATGTAAGAGCTAACTATGGCTACACCTTC. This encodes CASSQDVRANYGYTF.

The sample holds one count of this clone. The CDR3 DNA sequence: TGCGCCAGCAGCCGGGGACTAGCGGGGGGTGAAGATACGCAGTATTTT. Translation gives CASSRGLAGGEDTQYF. The chain recombines TRBV4-1 with TRBJ2-3; TRBD2 matches 15 bases. The germline CDR1 and CDR2 sequences are MGHRA and YSYEKL. The CDR3 totals 16 residues. The V gene end was trimmed by 4 bases and the J gene end by 5 bases; junction bases not matched to a gene: 4.

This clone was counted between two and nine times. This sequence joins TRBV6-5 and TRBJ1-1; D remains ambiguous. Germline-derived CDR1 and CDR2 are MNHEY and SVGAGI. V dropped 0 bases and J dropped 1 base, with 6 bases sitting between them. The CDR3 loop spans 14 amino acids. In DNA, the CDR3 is TGTGCCAGCAGTTACTCAGAGGGGAACACTGAAGCTTTCTTT. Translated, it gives CASSYSEGNTEAFF.

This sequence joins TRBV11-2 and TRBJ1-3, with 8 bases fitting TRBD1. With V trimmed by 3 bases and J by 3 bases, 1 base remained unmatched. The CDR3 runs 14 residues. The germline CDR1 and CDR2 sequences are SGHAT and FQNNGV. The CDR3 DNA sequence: TGTGCCAGCAGCTTGGACAGGGTTGGAAACACCATATATTTT. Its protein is CASSLDRVGNTIYF.

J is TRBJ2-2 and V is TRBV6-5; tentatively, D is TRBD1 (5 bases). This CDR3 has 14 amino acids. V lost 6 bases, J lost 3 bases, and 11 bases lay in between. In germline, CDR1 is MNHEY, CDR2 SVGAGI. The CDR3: CASRHPTDTGELFF. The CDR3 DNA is TGTGCCAGCAGACACCCGACAGACACCGGGGAGCTGTTTTTT.

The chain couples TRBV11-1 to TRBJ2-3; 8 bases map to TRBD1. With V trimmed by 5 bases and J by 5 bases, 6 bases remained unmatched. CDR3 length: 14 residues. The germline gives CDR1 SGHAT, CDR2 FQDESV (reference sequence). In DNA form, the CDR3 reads TGTGCCAGCAGCGCCCGACAGGGGCGAGATACGCAGTATTTT. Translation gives CASSARQGRDTQYF.

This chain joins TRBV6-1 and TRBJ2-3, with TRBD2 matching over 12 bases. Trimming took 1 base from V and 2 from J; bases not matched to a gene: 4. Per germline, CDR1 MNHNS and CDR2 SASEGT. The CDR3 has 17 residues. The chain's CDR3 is CASSEGTSGKFTDTQYF. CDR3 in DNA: TGTGCCAGCAGTGAAGGGACTAGCGGGAAGTTCACAGATACGCAGTATTTT.

The CDR3 DNA is TGTGCCAGCTCGAAAGGGCAGGGGATGAACTATGGCTACACCTTC. Translating it yields CASSKGQGMNYGYTF. The rearrangement uses TRBV27 and TRBJ1-2; perhaps TRBD1 as D (6 bases). Germline CDR1 is MNHEY and CDR2 is SMNVEV (reference sequence). CDR3 length: 15 amino acids. Trimming removed 8 bases at V and 2 bases at J, with 18 bases between.

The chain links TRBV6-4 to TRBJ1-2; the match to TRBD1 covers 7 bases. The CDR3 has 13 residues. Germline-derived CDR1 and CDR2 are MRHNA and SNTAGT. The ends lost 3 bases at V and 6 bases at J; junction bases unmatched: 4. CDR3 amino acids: CASSETGLDGYTF. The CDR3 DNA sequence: TGTGCCAGCAGTGAGACAGGGTTGGATGGCTACACCTTC.

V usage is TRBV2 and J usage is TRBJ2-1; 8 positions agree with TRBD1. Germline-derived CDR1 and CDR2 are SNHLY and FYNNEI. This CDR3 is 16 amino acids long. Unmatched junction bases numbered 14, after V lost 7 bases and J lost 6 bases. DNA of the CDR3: TGTGCCAGCACCCGAATGAGTCAGGGGGCTGGCAATGAGCAGTTCTTC. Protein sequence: CASTRMSQGAGNEQFF. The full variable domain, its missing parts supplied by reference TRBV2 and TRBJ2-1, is EPEVTQTPSHQVTQMGQEVILRCVPISNHLYFYWYRQILGQKVEFLVSFYNNEISEKSEIFDDQFSVERPDGSNFTLKIRSTKLEDSAMYFCASTRMSQGAGNEQFFGPGTRLTVL.

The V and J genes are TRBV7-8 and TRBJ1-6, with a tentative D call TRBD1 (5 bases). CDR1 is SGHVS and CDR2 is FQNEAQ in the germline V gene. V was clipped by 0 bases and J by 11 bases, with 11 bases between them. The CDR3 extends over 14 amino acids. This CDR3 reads CASSLALREAPLHF. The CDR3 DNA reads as TGTGCCAGCAGCTTAGCGCTCAGGGAAGCACCCCTCCACTTT.

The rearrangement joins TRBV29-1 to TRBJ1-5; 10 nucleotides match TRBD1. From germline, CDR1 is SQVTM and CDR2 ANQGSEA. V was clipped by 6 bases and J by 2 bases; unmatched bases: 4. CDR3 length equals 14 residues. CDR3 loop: CSVAGTGGNQPQHF. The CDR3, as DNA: TGCAGCGTCGCAGGGACAGGGGGCAATCAGCCCCAGCATTTT.

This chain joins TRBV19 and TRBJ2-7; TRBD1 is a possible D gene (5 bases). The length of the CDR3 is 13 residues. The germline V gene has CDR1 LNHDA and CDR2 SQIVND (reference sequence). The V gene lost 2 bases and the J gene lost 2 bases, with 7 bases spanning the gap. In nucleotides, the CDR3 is TGTGCCAGTAGTATATCAGGGCCCTACGAGCAGTACTTC. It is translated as CASSISGPYEQYF. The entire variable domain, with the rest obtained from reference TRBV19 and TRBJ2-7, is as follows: DGGITQSPKYLFRKEGQNVTLSCEQNLNHDAMYWYRQDPGQGLRLIYYSQIVNDFQKGDIAEGYSVSREKKESFPLTVTSAQKNPTAFYLCASSISGPYEQYFGPGTRLTVT.

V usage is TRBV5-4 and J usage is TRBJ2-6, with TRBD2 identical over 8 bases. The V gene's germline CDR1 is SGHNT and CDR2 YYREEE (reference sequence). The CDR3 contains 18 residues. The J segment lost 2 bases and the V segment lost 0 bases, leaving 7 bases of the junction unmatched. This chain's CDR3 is CASSLAGLAGAGANVLTF. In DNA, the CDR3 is TGTGCCAGCAGCTTGGCCGGCCTAGCGGGTGCTGGGGCCAACGTCCTGACTTTC.

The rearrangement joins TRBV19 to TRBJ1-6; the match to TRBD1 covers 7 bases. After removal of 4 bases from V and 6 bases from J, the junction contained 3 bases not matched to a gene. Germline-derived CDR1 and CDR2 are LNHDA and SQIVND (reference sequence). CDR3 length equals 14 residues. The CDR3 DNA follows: TGTGCCAGTAGTACCTGGGACAGTAATTCACCCCTCCACTTT. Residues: CASSTWDSNSPLHF.

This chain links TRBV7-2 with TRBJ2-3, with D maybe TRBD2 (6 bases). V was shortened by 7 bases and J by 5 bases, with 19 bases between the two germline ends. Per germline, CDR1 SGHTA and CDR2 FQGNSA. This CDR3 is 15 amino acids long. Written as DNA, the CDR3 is TGTGCCAGCACTCCACTGGGCGGGGTGGTAGATACGCAGTATTTT. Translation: CASTPLGGVVDTQYF.

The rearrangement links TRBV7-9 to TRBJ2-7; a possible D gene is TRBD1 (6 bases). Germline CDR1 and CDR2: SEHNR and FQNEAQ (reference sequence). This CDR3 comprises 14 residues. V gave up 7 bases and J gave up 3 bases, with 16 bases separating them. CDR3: CASTQGIVGYEQYF. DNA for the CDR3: TGTGCCAGCACCCAGGGGATTGTCGGCTACGAGCAGTACTTC.

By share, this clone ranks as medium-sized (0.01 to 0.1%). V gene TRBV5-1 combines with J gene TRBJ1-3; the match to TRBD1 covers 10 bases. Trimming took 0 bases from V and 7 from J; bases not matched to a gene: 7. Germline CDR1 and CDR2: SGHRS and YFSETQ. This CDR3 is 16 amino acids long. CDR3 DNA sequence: TGCGCCAGCAGCTTGGGGGACAGGGGTTTGAAGAACACCATATATTTT. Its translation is CASSLGDRGLKNTIYF. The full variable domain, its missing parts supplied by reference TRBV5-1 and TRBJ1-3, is KAGVTQTPRYLIKTRGQQVTLSCSPISGHRSVSWYQQTPGQGLQFLFEYFSETQRNKGNFPGRFSGRQFSNSRSEMNVSTLELGDSALYLCASSLGDRGLKNTIYFGEGSWLTVV.

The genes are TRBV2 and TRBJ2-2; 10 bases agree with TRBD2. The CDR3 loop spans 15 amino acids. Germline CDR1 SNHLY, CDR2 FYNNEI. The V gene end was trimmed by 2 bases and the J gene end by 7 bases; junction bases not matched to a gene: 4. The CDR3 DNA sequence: TGTGCCAGCAGTGAAAGCGGGGGGGCCATCGGGGAGCTGTTTTTT. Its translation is CASSESGGAIGELFF.

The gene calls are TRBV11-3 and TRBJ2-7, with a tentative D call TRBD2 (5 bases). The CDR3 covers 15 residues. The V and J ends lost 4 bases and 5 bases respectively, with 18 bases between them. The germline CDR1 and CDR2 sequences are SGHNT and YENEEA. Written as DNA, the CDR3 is TGTGCCAGCAGCTCCCGGGATCAAAAACCCCACGAGCAGTACTTC. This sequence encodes CASSSRDQKPHEQYF. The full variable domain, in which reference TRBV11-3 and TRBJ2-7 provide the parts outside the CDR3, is EAGVVQSPRYKIIEKKQPVAFWCNPISGHNTLYWYLQNLGQGPELLIRYENEEAVDDSQLPKDRFSAERLKGVDSTLKIQPAELGDSAVYLCASSSRDQKPHEQYFGPGTRLTVT.

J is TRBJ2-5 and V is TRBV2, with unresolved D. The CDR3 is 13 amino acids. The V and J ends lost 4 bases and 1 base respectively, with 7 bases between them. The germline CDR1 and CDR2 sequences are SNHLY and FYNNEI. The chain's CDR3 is CASSASGQETQYF. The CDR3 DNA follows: TGTGCCAGCAGTGCGTCAGGCCAAGAGACCCAGTACTTC.

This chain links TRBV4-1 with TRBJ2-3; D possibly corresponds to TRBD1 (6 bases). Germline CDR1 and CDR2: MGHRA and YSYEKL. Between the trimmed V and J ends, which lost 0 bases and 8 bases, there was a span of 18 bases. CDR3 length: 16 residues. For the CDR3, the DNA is TGCGCCAGCAGCCAAGATTTTCCCCAGGGGCCAGGTACGCAGTATTTT. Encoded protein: CASSQDFPQGPGTQYF.

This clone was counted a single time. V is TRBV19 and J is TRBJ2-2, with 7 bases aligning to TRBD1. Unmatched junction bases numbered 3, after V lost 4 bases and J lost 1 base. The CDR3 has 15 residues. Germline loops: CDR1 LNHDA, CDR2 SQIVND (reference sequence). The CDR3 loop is CASSTTGVNTGELFF. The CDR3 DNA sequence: TGTGCCAGTAGTACTACAGGGGTGAACACCGGGGAGCTGTTTTTT. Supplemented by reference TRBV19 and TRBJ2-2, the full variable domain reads DGGITQSPKYLFRKEGQNVTLSCEQNLNHDAMYWYRQDPGQGLRLIYYSQIVNDFQKGDIAEGYSVSREKKESFPLTVTSAQKNPTAFYLCASSTTGVNTGELFFGEGSRLTVL.

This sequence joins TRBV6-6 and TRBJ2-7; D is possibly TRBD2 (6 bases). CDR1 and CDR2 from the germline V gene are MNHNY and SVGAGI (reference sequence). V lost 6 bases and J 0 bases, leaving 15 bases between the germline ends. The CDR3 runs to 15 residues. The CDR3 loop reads CASSLDYDASYEQYF. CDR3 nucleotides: TGTGCCAGCAGCCTGGACTATGACGCCTCCTACGAGCAGTACTTC.